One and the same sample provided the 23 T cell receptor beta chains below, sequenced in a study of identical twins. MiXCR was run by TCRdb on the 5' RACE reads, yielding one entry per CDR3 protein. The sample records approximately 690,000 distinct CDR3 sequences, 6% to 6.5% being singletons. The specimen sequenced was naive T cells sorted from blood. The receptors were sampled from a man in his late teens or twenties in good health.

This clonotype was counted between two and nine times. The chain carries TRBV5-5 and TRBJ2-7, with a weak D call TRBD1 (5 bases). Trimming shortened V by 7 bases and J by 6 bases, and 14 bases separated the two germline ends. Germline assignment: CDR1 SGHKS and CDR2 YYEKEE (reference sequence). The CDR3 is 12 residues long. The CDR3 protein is CASGVGRGEQYF. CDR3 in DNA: TGTGCCAGCGGGGTGGGTAGGGGCGAGCAGTACTTC.

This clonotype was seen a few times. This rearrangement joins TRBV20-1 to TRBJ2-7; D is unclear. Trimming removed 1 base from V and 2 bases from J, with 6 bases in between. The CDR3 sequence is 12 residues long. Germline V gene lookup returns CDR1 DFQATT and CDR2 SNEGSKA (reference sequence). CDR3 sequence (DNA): TGCAGTGCTAGAGGGACCACCTACGAGCAGTACGTC. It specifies CSARGTTYEQYV.

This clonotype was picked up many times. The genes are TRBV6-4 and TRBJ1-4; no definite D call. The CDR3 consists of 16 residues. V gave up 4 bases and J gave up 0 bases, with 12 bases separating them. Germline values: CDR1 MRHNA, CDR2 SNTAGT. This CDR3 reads CASSAFPGTTNEKLFF. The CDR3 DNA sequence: TGTGCCAGCAGTGCTTTCCCCGGGACAACTAATGAAAAACTGTTTTTT.

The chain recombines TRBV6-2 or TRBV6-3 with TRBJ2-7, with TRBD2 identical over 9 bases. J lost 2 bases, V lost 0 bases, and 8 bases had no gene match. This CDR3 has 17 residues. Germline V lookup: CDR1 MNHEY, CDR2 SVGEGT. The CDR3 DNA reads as TGTGCCAGCAGTTACTCCACAAGCGGGAGGCCCCCCTACGAGCAGTACTTC. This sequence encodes CASSYSTSGRPPYEQYF.

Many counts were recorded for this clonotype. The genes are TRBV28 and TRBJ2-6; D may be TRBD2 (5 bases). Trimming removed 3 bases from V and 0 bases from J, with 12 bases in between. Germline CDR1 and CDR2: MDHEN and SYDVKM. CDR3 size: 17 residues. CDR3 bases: TGTGCCAGCAGTTTGTACGGACTGCGCTCTGGGGCCAACGTCCTGACTTTC. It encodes CASSLYGLRSGANVLTF. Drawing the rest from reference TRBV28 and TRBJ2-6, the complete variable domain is DVKVTQSSRYLVKRTGEKVFLECVQDMDHENMFWYRQDPGLGLRLIYFSYDVKMKEKGDIPEGYSVSREKKERFSLILESASTNQTSMYLCASSLYGLRSGANVLTFGAGSRLTVL.

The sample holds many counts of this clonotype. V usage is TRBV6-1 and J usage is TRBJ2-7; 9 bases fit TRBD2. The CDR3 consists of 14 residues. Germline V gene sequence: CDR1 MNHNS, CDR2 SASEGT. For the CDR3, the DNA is TGTGCGGTCACGGCACTAGCGGGTACCTACGAGCAGTACTTC. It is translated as CAVTALAGTYEQYF.

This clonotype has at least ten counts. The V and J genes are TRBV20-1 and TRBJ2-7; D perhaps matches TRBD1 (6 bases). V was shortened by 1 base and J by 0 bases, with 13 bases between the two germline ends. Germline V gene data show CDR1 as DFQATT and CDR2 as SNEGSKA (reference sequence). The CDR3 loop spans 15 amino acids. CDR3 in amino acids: CSARAPDRFSYEQYF. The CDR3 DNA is TGCAGTGCTAGAGCCCCAGACAGGTTCTCCTACGAGCAGTACTTC.

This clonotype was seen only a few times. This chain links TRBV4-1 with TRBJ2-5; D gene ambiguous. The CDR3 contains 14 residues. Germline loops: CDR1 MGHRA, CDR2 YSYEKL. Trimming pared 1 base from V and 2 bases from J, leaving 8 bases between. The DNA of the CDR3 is TGCGCCAGCAGCCAAGGGTCTCAACAAGAGACCCAGTACTTC. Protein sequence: CASSQGSQQETQYF.

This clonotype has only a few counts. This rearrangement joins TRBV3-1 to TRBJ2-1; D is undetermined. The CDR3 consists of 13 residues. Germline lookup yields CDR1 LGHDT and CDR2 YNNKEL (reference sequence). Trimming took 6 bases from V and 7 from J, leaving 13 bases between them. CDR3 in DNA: TGTGCCAGCAGACTTGGACCAGCGAATGAGCAGTTCTTC. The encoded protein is CASRLGPANEQFF.

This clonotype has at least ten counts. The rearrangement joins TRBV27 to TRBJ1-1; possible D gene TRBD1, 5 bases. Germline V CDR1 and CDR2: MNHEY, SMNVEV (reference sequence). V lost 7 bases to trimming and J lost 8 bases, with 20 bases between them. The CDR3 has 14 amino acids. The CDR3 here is CASNPLGGLGEAFF. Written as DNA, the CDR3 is TGTGCCAGCAACCCATTGGGGGGTCTAGGCGAAGCTTTCTTT.

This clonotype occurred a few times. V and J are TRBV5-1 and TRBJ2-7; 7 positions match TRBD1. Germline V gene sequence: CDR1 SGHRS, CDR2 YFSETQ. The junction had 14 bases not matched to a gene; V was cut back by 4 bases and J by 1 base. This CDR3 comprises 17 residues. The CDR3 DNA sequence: TGCGCCAGCAGCCCCGGGACAGAGCTTTGGAATTCCTACGAGCAGTACGTC. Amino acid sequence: CASSPGTELWNSYEQYV.

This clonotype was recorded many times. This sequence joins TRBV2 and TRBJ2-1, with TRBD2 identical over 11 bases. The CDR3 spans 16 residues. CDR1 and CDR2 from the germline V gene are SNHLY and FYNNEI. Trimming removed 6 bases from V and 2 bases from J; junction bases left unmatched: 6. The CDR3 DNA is TGTGCCAGCAGACTAGCGGGAGATGTCGCCTACAATGAGCAGTTCTTC. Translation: CASRLAGDVAYNEQFF.

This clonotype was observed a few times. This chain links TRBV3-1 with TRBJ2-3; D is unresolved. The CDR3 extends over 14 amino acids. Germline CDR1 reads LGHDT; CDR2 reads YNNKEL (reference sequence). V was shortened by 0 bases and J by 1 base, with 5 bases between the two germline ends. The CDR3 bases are TGTGCCAGCAGCCAAGATGTGGGCACAGATACGCAGTATTTT. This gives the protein CASSQDVGTDTQYF.

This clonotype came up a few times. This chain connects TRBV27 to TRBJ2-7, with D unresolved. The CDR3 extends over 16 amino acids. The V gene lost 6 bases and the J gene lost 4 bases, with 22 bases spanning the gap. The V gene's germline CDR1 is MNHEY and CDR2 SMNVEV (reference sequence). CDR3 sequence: CASSPSWSRSSYEQYF. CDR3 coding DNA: TGTGCCAGCAGCCCCTCCTGGAGCAGGTCTTCGTACGAGCAGTACTTC.

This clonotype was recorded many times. CDR3 protein: CASSLRSGASYEQYF. In DNA form, the CDR3 reads TGTGCCAGCAGTTTGAGGTCAGGGGCGTCCTACGAGCAGTACTTC. The rearrangement links TRBV27 to TRBJ2-7, with a possible D match to TRBD1 (6 bases). The V end lost 3 bases, the J end lost 1 base, and 13 bases lay between the germline ends. CDR1 is MNHEY, CDR2 SMNVEV, per germline (reference sequence). There are 15 residues in the CDR3.

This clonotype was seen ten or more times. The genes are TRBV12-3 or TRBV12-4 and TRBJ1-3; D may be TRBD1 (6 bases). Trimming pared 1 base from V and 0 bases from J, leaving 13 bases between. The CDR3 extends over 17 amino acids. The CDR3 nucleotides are TGTGCCAGCAGTTTAGAGCTTGGACAGAGCTCTGGAAACACCATATATTTT. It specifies CASSLELGQSSGNTIYF.

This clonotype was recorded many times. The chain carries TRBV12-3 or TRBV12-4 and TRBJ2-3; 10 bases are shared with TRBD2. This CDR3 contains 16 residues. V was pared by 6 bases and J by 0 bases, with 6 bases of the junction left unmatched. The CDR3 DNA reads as TGTGCCAGCAGAAAGACTAGCGGGTATAGCACAGATACGCAGTATTTT. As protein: CASRKTSGYSTDTQYF.

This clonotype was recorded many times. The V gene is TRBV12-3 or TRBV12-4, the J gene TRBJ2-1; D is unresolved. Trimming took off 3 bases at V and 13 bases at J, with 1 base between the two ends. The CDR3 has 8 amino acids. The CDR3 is CASSFQFF. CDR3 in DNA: TGTGCCAGCAGTTTCCAGTTCTTC.

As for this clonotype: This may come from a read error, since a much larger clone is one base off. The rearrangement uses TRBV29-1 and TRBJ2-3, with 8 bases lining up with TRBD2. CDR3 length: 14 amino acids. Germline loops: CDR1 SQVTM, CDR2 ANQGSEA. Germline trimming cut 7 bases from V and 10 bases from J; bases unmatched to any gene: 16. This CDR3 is CSAHAGGGADAQYF. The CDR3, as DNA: TGCAGCGCCCATGCGGGAGGAGGGGCGGATGCGCAGTATTTT.

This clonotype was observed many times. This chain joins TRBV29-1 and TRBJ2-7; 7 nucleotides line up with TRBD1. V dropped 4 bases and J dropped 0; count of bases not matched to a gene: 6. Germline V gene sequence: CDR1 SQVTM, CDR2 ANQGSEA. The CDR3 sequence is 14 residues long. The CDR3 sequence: CSVVTGLSSYEQYF. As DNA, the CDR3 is TGCAGCGTTGTGACAGGGTTGAGCTCCTACGAGCAGTACTTC.

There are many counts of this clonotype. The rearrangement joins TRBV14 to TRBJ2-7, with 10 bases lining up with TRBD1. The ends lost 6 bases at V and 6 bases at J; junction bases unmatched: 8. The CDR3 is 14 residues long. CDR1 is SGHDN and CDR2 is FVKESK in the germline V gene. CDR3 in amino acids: CASSDQTGGGEQYV. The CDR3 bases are TGTGCCAGCAGTGATCAGACAGGGGGCGGCGAGCAGTACGTC.

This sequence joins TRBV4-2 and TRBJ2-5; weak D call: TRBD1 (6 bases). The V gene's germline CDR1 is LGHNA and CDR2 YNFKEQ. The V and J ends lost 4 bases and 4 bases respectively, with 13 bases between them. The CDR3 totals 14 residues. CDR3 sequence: CASSRTTGIETQYF. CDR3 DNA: TGTGCCAGCAGCCGTACCACAGGGATAGAGACCCAGTACTTC.

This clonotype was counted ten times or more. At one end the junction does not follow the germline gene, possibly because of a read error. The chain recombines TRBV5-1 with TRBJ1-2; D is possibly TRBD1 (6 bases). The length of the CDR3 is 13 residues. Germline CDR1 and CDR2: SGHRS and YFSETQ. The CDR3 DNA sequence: TGCGCCAGCAGCGGGGACAACAACTATGGCTACACTTTC. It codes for CASSGDNNYGYTF. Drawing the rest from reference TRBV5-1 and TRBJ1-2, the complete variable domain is KAGVTQTPRYLIKTRGQQVTLSCSPISGHRSVSWYQQTPGQGLQFLFEYFSETQRNKGNFPGRFSGRQFSNSRSEMNVSTLELGDSALYLCASSGDNNYGYTFGSGTRLTVV.